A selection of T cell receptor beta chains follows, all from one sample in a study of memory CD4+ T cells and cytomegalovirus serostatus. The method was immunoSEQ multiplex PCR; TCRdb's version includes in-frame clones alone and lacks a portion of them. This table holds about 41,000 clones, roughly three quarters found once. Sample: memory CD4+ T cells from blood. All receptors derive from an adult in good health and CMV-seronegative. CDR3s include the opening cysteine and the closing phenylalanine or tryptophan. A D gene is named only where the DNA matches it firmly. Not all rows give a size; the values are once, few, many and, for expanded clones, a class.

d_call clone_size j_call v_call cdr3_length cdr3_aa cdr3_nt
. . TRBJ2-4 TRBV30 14 CAWDLGGAKNIQYF TGTGCCTGGGACCTCGGTGGGGCCAAAAACATTCAGTACTTC
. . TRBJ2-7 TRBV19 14 CASSLTLVVGEQYF TGTGCCAGTAGCCTCACACTAGTAGTCGGCGAGCAGTACTTC
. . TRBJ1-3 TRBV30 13 CAWSVDGGNTIYF TGTGCCTGGAGTGTGGACGGTGGAAACACCATATATTTT
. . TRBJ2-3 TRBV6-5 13 CASSRAGTDTQYF TGTGCCAGCAGTAGGGCGGGAACAGATACGCAGTATTTT
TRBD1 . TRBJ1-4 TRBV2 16 CASSGDRVRNGEKLFF TGTGCCAGCAGCGGTGACAGGGTTAGGAATGGAGAAAAACTGTTTTTT
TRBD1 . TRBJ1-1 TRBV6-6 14 CASTLRTGNTEAFF TGTGCCAGCACACTTCGGACAGGGAACACTGAAGCTTTCTTT
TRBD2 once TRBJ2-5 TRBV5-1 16 CASSLSPSGGGETQYF TGCGCCAGCAGCTTGTCACCTAGCGGGGGCGGAGAGACCCAGTACTTC
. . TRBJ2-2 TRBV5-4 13 CASQNGVTGELFF TGTGCCAGCCAGAATGGGGTCACCGGGGAGCTGTTTTTT
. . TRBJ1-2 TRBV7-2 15 CASSPRGTDNYGYTF TGTGCCAGCAGCCCCCGGGGGACGGATAACTATGGCTACACCTTC
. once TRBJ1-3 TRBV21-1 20 CASRPNPRYRGLERGNTIYF TGTGCCAGCAGACCCAACCCTCGCTACAGGGGCTTAGAAAGAGGAAACACCATATATTTT
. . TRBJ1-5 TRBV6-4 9 CASGGPQHF TGTGCCAGCGGGGGGCCCCAGCATTTT
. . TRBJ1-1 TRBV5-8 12 CASSLNRGEAFF TGTGCCAGCAGCTTAAACCGGGGTGAAGCTTTCTTT
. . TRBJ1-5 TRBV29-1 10 CSVGDQPQHF TGCAGCGTTGGTGATCAGCCCCAGCATTTT
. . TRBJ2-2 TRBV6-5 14 CASSYSTYTGELFF TGTGCCAGCAGTTACTCGACCTACACCGGGGAGCTGTTTTTT
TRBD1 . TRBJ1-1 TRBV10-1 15 CASSAIGGWGTEAFF TGCGCCAGCAGTGCCATAGGGGGCTGGGGGACTGAAGCTTTCTTT
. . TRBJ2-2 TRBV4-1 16 CASSPLRGERTGELFF TGCGCCAGCAGCCCCCTCAGGGGCGAACGGACCGGGGAGCTGTTTTTT
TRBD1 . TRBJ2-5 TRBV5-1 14 CASSLEGAGQTQYF TGCGCCAGCAGCTTGGAGGGGGCGGGTCAGACCCAGTACTTC
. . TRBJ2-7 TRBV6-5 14 CASRRDGTHYEQYF TGTGCCAGCAGGCGTGATGGGACCCACTACGAGCAGTACTTC
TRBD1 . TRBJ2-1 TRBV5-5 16 CASSPLRGQGANEQFF TGTGCCAGCAGCCCTCTAAGAGGACAGGGGGCCAATGAGCAGTTCTTC
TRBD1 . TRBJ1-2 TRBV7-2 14 CASSLTDRGLGYTF TGTGCCAGCAGCCTAACGGACAGGGGGCTTGGCTACACCTTC
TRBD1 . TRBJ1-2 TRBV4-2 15 CASSQVGQGDGGYTF TGTGCCAGCAGCCAAGTAGGCCAGGGGGACGGTGGCTACACCTTC
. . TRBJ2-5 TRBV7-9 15 CASSLSLERKETQYF TGTGCCAGCAGCTTATCCCTAGAGCGCAAAGAGACCCAGTACTTC
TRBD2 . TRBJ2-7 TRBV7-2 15 CASSLGEGGLYEQYF TGTGCCAGCAGCTTAGGGGAGGGCGGGCTCTACGAGCAGTACTTC
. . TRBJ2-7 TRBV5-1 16 CASSPGAGTVAYEQYF TGCGCCAGCAGCCCGGGAGCTGGGACAGTAGCCTACGAGCAGTACTTC
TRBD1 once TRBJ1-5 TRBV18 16 CASSPQGAGTNQPQHF TGTGCCAGCTCACCACAGGGGGCCGGGACAAATCAGCCCCAGCATTTT
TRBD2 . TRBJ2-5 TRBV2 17 CASSEFRLAVPQETQYF TGTGCCAGCAGTGAATTTAGACTAGCAGTACCCCAAGAGACCCAGTACTTC
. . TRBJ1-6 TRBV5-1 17 CASSLDPYRTNNSPLHF TGCGCCAGCAGCTTGGATCCCTATCGAACCAATAATTCACCCCTCCACTTT
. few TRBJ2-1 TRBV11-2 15 CASSPRGGPYNEQFF TGTGCCAGCAGTCCACGTGGGGGACCCTACAATGAGCAGTTCTTC
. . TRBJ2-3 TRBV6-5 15 CASSYGGPNTDTQYF TGTGCCAGCAGTTACGGGGGCCCGAACACAGATACGCAGTATTTT
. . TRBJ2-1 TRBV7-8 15 CASVVGGNSYNEQFF TGTGCCAGCGTTGTGGGGGGAAACTCCTACAATGAGCAGTTCTTC
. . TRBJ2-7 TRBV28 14 CASSFWRDSGEQYF TGTGCCAGCAGTTTTTGGCGTGACTCGGGGGAGCAGTACTTC
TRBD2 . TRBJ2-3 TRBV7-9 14 CASSPSGGANTQYF TGTGCCAGCAGCCCTAGCGGGGGGGCGAATACGCAGTATTTT
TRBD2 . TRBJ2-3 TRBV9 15 CASSVSGGAADTQYF TGTGCCAGCAGCGTTTCCGGGGGGGCGGCAGATACGCAGTATTTT
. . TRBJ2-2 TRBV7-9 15 CASSRAQVNTGELFF TGTGCCAGCAGCCGAGCCCAGGTCAACACCGGGGAGCTGTTTTTT
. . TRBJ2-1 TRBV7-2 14 CASSLRQSYNEQFF TGTGCCAGCAGCTTGAGACAGTCCTACAATGAGCAGTTCTTC
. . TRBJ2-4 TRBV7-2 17 CASSFGGSDLAKNIQYF TGTGCCAGCAGCTTCGGAGGCAGTGATCTAGCCAAAAACATTCAGTACTTC
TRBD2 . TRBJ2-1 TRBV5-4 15 CASSWGGGAYNEQFF TGTGCCAGCAGCTGGGGCGGGGGGGCGTACAATGAGCAGTTCTTC
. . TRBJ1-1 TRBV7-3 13 CASSSDSHTEAFF TGTGCCAGCAGCTCGGACAGTCACACTGAAGCTTTCTTT
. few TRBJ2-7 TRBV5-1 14 CASSSPGNFYEQYF TGCGCCAGCAGCTCCCCCGGTAACTTCTACGAGCAGTACTTC
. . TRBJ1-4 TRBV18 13 CASSRQNHEKLFF TGTGCCAGCTCCCGACAGAATCATGAAAAACTGTTTTTT
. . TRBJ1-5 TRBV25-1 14 CASSDLGDNQPQHF TGTGCCAGCAGTGATTTAGGGGACAATCAGCCCCAGCATTTT
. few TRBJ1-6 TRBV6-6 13 CASSLQRNSPLHF TGTGCCAGCAGCCTACAGCGTAATTCACCCCTCCACTTT
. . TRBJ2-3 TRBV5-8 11 CASSLGDTQYF TGTGCCAGCAGCTTGGGAGATACGCAGTATTTT
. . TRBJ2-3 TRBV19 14 CASSIDRGEDTQYF TGTGCCAGTAGTATAGATCGCGGAGAAGATACGCAGTATTTT
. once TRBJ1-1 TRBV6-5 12 CASSYFGGEAFF TGTGCCAGCAGTTACTTTGGGGGTGAAGCTTTCTTT
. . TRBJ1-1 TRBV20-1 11 CSASRTLRAFF TGCAGTGCTAGTAGGACCTTGAGAGCTTTCTTT
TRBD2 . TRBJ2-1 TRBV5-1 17 CASGQLGVGGGAGEQFF TGCGCCAGCGGACAATTGGGGGTTGGCGGGGGGGCCGGTGAGCAGTTCTTC
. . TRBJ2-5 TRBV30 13 CAWSVLSGETQYF TGTGCCTGGAGTGTACTTTCCGGGGAGACCCAGTACTTC
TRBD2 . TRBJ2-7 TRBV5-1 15 CASSLEGRGGTEQYF TGCGCCAGCAGCTTGGAGGGGCGGGGGGGAACCGAGCAGTACTTC
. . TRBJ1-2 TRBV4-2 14 CASSQDQFNYGYTF TGTGCCAGCAGCCAAGATCAGTTTAACTATGGCTACACCTTC